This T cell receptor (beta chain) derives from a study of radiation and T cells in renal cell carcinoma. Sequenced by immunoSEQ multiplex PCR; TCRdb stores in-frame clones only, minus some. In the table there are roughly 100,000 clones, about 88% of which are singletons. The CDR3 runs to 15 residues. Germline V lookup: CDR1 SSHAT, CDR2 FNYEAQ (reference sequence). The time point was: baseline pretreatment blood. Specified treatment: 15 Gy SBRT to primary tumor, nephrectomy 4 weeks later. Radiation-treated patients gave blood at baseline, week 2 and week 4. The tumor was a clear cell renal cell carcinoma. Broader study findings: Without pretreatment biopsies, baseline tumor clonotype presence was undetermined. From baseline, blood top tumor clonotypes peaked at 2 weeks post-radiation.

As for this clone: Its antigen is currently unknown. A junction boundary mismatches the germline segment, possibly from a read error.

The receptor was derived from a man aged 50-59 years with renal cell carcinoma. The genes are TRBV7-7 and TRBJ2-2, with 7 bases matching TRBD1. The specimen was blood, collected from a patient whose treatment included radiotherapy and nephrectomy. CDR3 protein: CASSWDSANTGELFF. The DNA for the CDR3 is TGTGCTAGCAGCTGGGACAGCGCGAACACCGGGGAGCTGTTTTTT. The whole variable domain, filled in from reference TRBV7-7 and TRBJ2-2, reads GAGVSQSPRYKVTKRGQDVTLRCDPISSHATLYWYQQALGQGPEFLTYFNYEAQPDKSGLPSDRFSAERPEGSISTLTIQRTEQRDSAMYRCASSWDSANTGELFFGEGSRLTVL.